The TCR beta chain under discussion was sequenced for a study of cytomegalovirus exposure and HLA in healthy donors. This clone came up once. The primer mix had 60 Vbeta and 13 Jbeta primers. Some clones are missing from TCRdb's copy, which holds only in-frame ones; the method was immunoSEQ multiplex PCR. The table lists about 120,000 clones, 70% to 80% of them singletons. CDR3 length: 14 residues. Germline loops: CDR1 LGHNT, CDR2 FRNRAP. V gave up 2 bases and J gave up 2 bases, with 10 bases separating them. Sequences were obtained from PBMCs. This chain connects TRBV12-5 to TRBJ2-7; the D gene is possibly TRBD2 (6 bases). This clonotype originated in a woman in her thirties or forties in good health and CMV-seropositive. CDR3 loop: CASGLYGRTYEQYF. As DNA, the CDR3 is TGTGCTAGTGGTTTGTACGGGAGAACCTACGAGCAGTACTTC.